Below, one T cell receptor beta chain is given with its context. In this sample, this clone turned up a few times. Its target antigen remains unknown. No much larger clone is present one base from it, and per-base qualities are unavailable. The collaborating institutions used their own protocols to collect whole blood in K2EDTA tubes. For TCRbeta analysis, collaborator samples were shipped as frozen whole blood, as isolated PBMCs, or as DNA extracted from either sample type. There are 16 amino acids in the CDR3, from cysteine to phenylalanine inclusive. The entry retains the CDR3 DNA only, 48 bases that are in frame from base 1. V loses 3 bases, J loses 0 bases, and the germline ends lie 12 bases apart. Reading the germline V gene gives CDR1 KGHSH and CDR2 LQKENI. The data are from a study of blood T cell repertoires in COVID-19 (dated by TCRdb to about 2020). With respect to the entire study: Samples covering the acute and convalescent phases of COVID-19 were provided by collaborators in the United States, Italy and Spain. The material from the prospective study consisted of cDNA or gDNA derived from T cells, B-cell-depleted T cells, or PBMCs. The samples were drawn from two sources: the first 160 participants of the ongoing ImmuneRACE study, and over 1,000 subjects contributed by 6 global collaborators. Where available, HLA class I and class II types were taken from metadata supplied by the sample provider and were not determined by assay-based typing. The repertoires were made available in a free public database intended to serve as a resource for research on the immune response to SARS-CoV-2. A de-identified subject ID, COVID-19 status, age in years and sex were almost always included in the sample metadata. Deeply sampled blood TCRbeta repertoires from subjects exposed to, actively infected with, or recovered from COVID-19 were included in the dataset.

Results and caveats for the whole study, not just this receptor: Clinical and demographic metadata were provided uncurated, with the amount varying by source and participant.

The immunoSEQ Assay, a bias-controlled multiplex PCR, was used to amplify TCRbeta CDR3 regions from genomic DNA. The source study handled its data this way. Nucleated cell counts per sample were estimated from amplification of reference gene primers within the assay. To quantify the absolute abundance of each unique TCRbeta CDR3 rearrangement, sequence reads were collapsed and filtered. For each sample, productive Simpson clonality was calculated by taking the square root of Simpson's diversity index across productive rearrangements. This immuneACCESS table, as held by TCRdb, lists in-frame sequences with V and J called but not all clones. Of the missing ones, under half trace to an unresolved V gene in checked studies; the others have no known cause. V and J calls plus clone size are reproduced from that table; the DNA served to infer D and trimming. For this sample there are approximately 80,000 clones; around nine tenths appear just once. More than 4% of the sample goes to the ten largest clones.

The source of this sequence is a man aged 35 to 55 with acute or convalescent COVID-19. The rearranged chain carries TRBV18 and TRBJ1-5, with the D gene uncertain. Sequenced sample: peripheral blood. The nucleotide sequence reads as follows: TGTGCCAGCTCACCGGCCGGGGATCATAGCAATCAGCCCCAGCATTTT. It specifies CASSPAGDHSNQPQHF.